Below, 32 T cell receptor beta chains from the same sample are listed, as sequenced in a study of tumor-infiltrating lymphocytes in primary liver carcinoma. The authors made TCR beta cDNA from around 500 ng total RNA with a constant-region primer. Each TCR beta library was derived from three nested multiplex PCR rounds that employed slightly modified ARM-PCR. Each of the first two PCR rounds ran nine to ten cycles with TRBV1-TRBV30 forward and C-beta reverse primers. TCRdb reanalysed the multiplex PCR reads using MiXCR and keeps one entry per CDR3 protein. The table has over 35,000 distinct CDR3 sequences, around 74% seen once. Without any cell sorting, roughly 18-31 mg of bulk tissue yielded co-extracted RNA and DNA. The sequenced sample was liver tumor tissue from sampling region 4. The subset: tumor region T4, right-lateral pole. The receptor set was obtained from a man between 40 and 49 years old with primary liver carcinoma and hepatitis B virus infection.

This clonotype occurred many times. A much bigger clone sits one base away, suggesting this may be a read error. The chain combines TRBV6-6 with TRBJ1-5; 7 positions agree with TRBD1. Germline-derived CDR1 and CDR2 are MNHNY and SVGAGI (reference sequence). This CDR3 comprises 14 residues. Losses at the gene ends were 2 bases for V and 6 bases for J; bases not matched to a gene: 4. As DNA, the CDR3 is TGTGCCAGCAGTTACGGGGCAGGGGGTCAGCCCCAGCATTTT. This encodes CASSYGAGGQPQHF.

Notes on this clonotype: The CDR3 end shows no conserved phenylalanine or tryptophan, and so a read error is likely. This rearrangement joins TRBV29-1 to TRBJ1-1; D remains ambiguous. The V end was cut by 5 bases, the J end by 0 bases, with 16 bases between. The CDR3 runs to 15 residues. Per the germline V gene, CDR1 is SQVTM and CDR2 is ANQGSEA. CDR3 residues: CSVRAGWGMNTEAFI. The CDR3 DNA sequence: TGCAGCGTTCGGGCGGGCTGGGGAATGAACACTGAAGCTTTCATC.

This chain connects TRBV10-2 to TRBJ2-2; possible D gene TRBD2, 5 bases. CDR1 WSHSY and CDR2 SAAADI come from the germline V gene. Trimming left V 4 bases short and J 17 bases short, with 23 bases between. The CDR3 consists of 14 residues. The CDR3 reads CASSGQRGSGVLFF. The CDR3 nucleotides are TGCGCCAGCAGTGGACAAAGAGGGAGTGGGGTGCTATTTTTT.

The chain links TRBV11-3 to TRBJ2-1; D is unclear. This CDR3 has 14 residues. Germline lookup yields CDR1 SGHNT and CDR2 YENEEA. The CDR3 loop is CINSLGVSNNEQFF. For the CDR3, the DNA is TGTATCAACAGCTTAGGCGTCTCGAACAATGAGCAGTTCTTC.

Remarks on this clonotype: One junction end disagrees with the germline gene, perhaps due to a read error. The V and J genes are TRBV4-2 and TRBJ1-3; 9 positions agree with TRBD1. Germline CDR1 reads LGHNA; CDR2 reads YNFKEQ. The CDR3 consists of 21 residues. CDR3 DNA: TGTGCCAGCAGCCAAAAAGGCTTGACAGGGGGTCGTATTTCCTCTGGAAACACCATATACTTT. Its protein is CASSQKGLTGGRISSGNTIYF.

This clonotype was detected once. Without the conserved terminal phenylalanine or tryptophan, this CDR3 likely stems from a read error. The DNA is omitted, as the CDR3 cannot be located on it reliably, and the CDR3 follows TCRdb's listing. This chain uses TRBV6-1 with TRBJ2-1. The CDR3 numbers 13 amino acids, ends counted. Germline CDR1 MNHNS, CDR2 SASEGT. The CDR3 sequence is CASSERQNNELFV.

As concerns this clonotype: With a much larger clone just one base away, this may be a read error. The V call is TRBV18, the J call TRBJ1-4, with no clear D. V was shortened by 2 bases and J by 3 bases, with 7 bases between the two germline ends. Germline V gives CDR1 KGHSH, CDR2 LQKENI. This CDR3 spans 14 amino acids. CDR3 region: CASSPMRANEKLFF. CDR3 sequence (DNA): TGTGCCAGCTCACCAATGCGGGCTAATGAAAAACTGTTTTTT.

This clonotype has at least ten counts. V usage is TRBV28 and J usage is TRBJ1-5; D possibly corresponds to TRBD1 (6 bases). Germline V CDR1 and CDR2: MDHEN, SYDVKM. V lost 5 bases, J lost 4 bases, and 12 bases lay in between. The CDR3 length is 14 residues. The CDR3 sequence: CASSRTATNQPQHF. CDR3 sequence (DNA): TGTGCCAGCAGTCGGACAGCCACGAATCAGCCCCAGCATTTT. The full variable domain, in which reference TRBV28 and TRBJ1-5 provide the parts outside the CDR3, is DVKVTQSSRYLVKRTGEKVFLECVQDMDHENMFWYRQDPGLGLRLIYFSYDVKMKEKGDIPEGYSVSREKKERFSLILESASTNQTSMYLCASSRTATNQPQHFGDGTRLSIL.

Comment on this clonotype: A much larger clone differs by one base, so this may be a read error. The chain links TRBV7-3 to TRBJ2-2; D is unclear. The germline CDR1 and CDR2 sequences are SGHTA and FQGTGA. The CDR3 length is 16 residues. The CDR3, as DNA: TGTGCCGGCAGCTTAACCAAAACCCATAATCCCGGGGAGCTGTTTTTT. This codes for CAGSLTKTHNPGELFF.

This clonotype is medium-sized within its sample. This chain uses TRBV14 with TRBJ2-7, with 11 bases aligning to TRBD2. CDR1 and CDR2 (germline): SGHDN, FVKESK. Losses at the gene ends were 1 base for V and 1 base for J; bases not matched to a gene: 0. The CDR3 has 15 residues. The CDR3 here is CASSQGLAGSYEQYF. CDR3 bases: TGTGCCAGCAGCCAAGGACTAGCGGGATCCTACGAGCAGTACTTC.

The chain combines TRBV11-2 with TRBJ2-7; 8 nucleotides agree with TRBD1. The CDR3 has 15 residues. The V gene's germline CDR1 is SGHAT and CDR2 FQNNGV. In nucleotides, the CDR3 is TGTGCTAGGAGCTTACGATGGACAGGGAAAAACGAGCAGTACTTC. Protein product: CARSLRWTGKNEQYF.

This clonotype was detected ten times or more. The J gene is TRBJ2-3, the V gene TRBV5-5, with D possibly TRBD2 on 7 matching bases. The CDR3 spans 15 residues. Per the germline V gene, CDR1 is SGHKS and CDR2 is YYEKEE (reference sequence). The germline V and J ends were trimmed by 1 base and 4 bases, with 13 bases remaining between them. CDR3 nucleotide sequence: TGTGCCAGCAGCTTGACCGGGGGGCACCCAGATACGCAGTATTTT. Its protein product is CASSLTGGHPDTQYF.

On this clonotype itself: Lacking the conserved final phenylalanine or tryptophan, this CDR3 likely reflects a read error. The limits of the CDR3 on the DNA are not certain, so only TCRdb's listed CDR3 is given. The chain links TRBV11-2 to TRBJ2-7; TRBD2, as called in the table, went unchecked against the DNA. The CDR3 totals 13 residues, both ends included. The germline CDR1 and CDR2 sequences are SGHAT and FQNNGV. The CDR3 loop is CASSVSERVQRYL.

This sequence joins TRBV5-5 and TRBJ2-3; TRBD2 matches 11 bases. This CDR3 contains 15 residues. The germline V gene has CDR1 SGHKS and CDR2 YYEKEE (reference sequence). Trimming cost V 4 bases and J 12 bases; bases outside gene matches: 13. DNA for the CDR3: TGTGCCAGCAGCGCCGAATTTAGCGGGAGGGATAGACAGTATTTT. Translation gives CASSAEFSGRDRQYF.

This chain links TRBV6-1 with TRBJ2-3, with D possibly matching TRBD2 (6 bases). V lost 6 bases, J lost 7 bases, and 17 bases lay in between. Germline V lookup: CDR1 MNHNS, CDR2 SASEGT. The CDR3 is 14 residues long. The CDR3 region is CASRLAGETYTQYF. DNA of the CDR3: TGTGCCAGCAGACTAGCTGGGGAAACATATACGCAGTATTTT.

Points on this clonotype: In this CDR3 the conserved last residue, phenylalanine or tryptophan, is missing, so a read error is likely. V usage is TRBV11-2 and J usage is TRBJ1-5; 10 positions match TRBD1. The J call is uncertain, as TRBJ2-3 better fits the DNA end. The CDR3 has 15 amino acids. Germline assignment: CDR1 SGHAT and CDR2 FQNNGV. CDR3 bases: TGTGCCAGCAGCTCCGGGACAGGGGAAAATCAACCCCAGTATTCT. Its protein is CASSSGTGENQPQYS.

The chain links TRBV30 to TRBJ2-7, with D possibly matching TRBD1 (5 bases). The length of the CDR3 is 14 residues. V dropped 0 bases and J dropped 6 bases, with 15 bases sitting between them. Germline lookup yields CDR1 GTSNPN and CDR2 SVGIG (reference sequence). DNA of the CDR3: TGTGCCTGGAGTGTTCCGGGCCTTAGGGGCGAGCAGTACTTC. Protein sequence: CAWSVPGLRGEQYF.

Comments on this clonotype: A junction boundary mismatches the germline segment, possibly from a read error. The chain has TRBV2 and TRBJ2-5, with D perhaps TRBD1 (5 bases). The germline CDR1 and CDR2 sequences are SNHLY and FYNNEI. The CDR3 totals 15 residues. As DNA, the CDR3 is TGTGCCGGCAGGGAAGCCAGGGAACCGCAAGAGACCCAGTACTTC. It is translated as CAGREAREPQETQYF.

V is TRBV14 and J is TRBJ2-7, with D perhaps matching TRBD1 (5 bases). V was trimmed by 3 bases and J by 4 bases, leaving 10 bases between them. The CDR3 length is 13 residues. Germline values: CDR1 SGHDN, CDR2 FVKESK. CDR3 protein: CASSQVDSYEQYF. For the CDR3, the DNA is TGTGCCAGCAGCCAGGTCGACAGTTACGAGCAGTACTTC.

Details on this clonotype: Relative to the germline gene, one junction end is altered; a read error may explain this. The V call is TRBV11-2, the J call TRBJ2-7; tentatively, D is TRBD1 (5 bases). Germline loops: CDR1 SGHAT, CDR2 FQNNGV. The CDR3 spans 14 residues. The CDR3: CAGSYNRNSYELYF. The CDR3 DNA reads as TGTGCCGGCAGCTATAACAGGAACTCCTACGAGCTGTACTTC.

With respect to this clonotype: At one boundary the junction diverges from the germline segment, which might be a read error. This chain links TRBV7-8 with TRBJ2-5; D may be TRBD2 (6 bases). This CDR3 contains 14 residues. Germline CDR1 and CDR2: SGHVS and FQNEAQ. As DNA, the CDR3 is TGTGCCAGCAGCTTGGGTAGCGGCCAAGTGACCCAATACTTC. It specifies CASSLGSGQVTQYF.

This clonotype was seen many times. The gene calls are TRBV7-9 and TRBJ1-4, with 7 nucleotides matching TRBD1. V lost 5 bases and J lost 8; bases outside the gene matches: 11. This CDR3 has 15 amino acids. Germline V gene data show CDR1 as SEHNR and CDR2 as FQNEAQ (reference sequence). DNA for the CDR3: TGTGCCAGCAGCGCCACAGGGGCCCCTCCAGAAAAACTGTTTTTT. Its translation: CASSATGAPPEKLFF.

In regard to this clonotype: The conserved phenylalanine or tryptophan is not found at the CDR3 terminus, so this likely reflects a read error. J is TRBJ2-1 and V is TRBV7-8; maybe TRBD1 (6 bases). The CDR3 covers 13 residues. Germline assignment: CDR1 SGHVS and CDR2 FQNEAQ. Trimming stripped 4 bases from V and 4 bases from J, with 8 bases between. As DNA, the CDR3 is TGTGCCAGCAGCTCTGGACAGTACAATGAGCAGTTCTCT. It specifies CASSSGQYNEQFS.

This chain uses TRBV21-1 with TRBJ1-5; the table gives TRBD1 as D, unverified against the DNA. TRBV21-1 is assigned pseudogene status. The CDR3 spans 16 residues. In DNA, the CDR3 is TGTGCCAGCAGCCTCAGCCGGACACGGGGCGGTCAGCCCCAGCATTTT. Protein sequence: CASSLSRTRGGQPQHF.

The CDR3 loop reads CASSPPPEADTQYF. CDR3 nucleotides: TGTGCCAGCAGCCCACCCCCTGAAGCAGATACGCAGTATTTT. J is TRBJ2-3 and V is TRBV11-1; D unresolved. The germline V and J ends were trimmed by 5 bases and 4 bases, with 13 bases remaining between them. Germline lookup yields CDR1 SGHAT and CDR2 FQDESV (reference sequence). This CDR3 region has 14 residues.

This clonotype is termed medium-sized (0.01 to 0.1%). As DNA, the CDR3 is TGTGCCATCAGTGACAGACAGGGGGGAGGCTACACCTTC. Its protein is CAISDRQGGGYTF. The V and J genes are TRBV10-3 and TRBJ1-2, with TRBD1 matching 9 bases. With V trimmed by 3 bases and J by 8 bases, 4 bases remained unmatched. Germline loops: CDR1 ENHRY, CDR2 SYGVKD. This CDR3 is built from 13 residues.

With regard to this clonotype: The junction and the germline gene differ at one end; a read error may be behind it. The chain uses TRBV24-1 and TRBJ2-1, with 8 bases fitting TRBD1. The CDR3 is made up of 16 amino acids. CDR1 is KGHDR, CDR2 SFDVKD, per germline. CDR3 region: CTTSDPRTGLTNEQFF. The CDR3 nucleotides read TGTACCACCAGTGATCCCCGGACAGGGTTAACGAATGAGCAGTTCTTC.

In the case of this clonotype: The conserved phenylalanine or tryptophan normally closing the CDR3 is absent here, so this likely arose from a read error. The CDR3 protein is CSAESAAGRSETQYL. CDR3 in DNA: TGCAGCGCTGAATCTGCGGCGGGTAGATCGGAGACCCAGTACCTC. The V gene is TRBV29-1, the J gene TRBJ2-5, with a weak D call TRBD2 (5 bases). The germline V gene encodes CDR1 SQVTM and CDR2 ANQGSEA. There are 15 residues in the CDR3.

This clonotype has a single count. V usage is TRBV2 and J usage is TRBJ2-7; D not certain. CDR1 is SNHLY, CDR2 FYNNEI, per germline. Trimming took 9 bases from V and 3 from J, leaving 18 bases between them. The CDR3 runs 14 residues. The CDR3 is CASSQACTFYEQYF. In nucleotides, the CDR3 is TGTGCCAGTAGTCAAGCGTGCACTTTCTACGAGCAGTACTTC.

Comment on this clonotype: One end of the junction does not line up with germline, which may come from a read error. This CDR3 reads CAISVARVTWELFF. Here the CDR3 DNA reads TGCGCCATCTCTGTCGCCCGAGTGACCTGGGAGCTGTTTTTT. The V gene is TRBV6-6, the J gene TRBJ2-2; D not resolved. The CDR3 has 14 amino acids. In germline, CDR1 is MNHNY, CDR2 SVGAGI (reference sequence).

As concerns this clonotype: The junction departs from germline at one end; a sequencing error may be responsible. The J gene is TRBJ2-1, the V gene TRBV6-5; 8 bases map to TRBD2. Germline lookup yields CDR1 MNHEY and CDR2 SVGAGI. CDR3 length: 14 residues. CDR3 sequence (DNA): TGTGCCGGCAAGTTCGGGAGGGGCAGGGATGACCAGTCCTTC. Its translation: CAGKFGRGRDDQSF.

On this clonotype itself: The junction departs from germline at one end; a sequencing error may be responsible. J is TRBJ2-7 and V is TRBV11-3; the match to TRBD1 covers 7 bases. CDR3 length: 14 amino acids. CDR1 and CDR2 (germline): SGHNT, YENEEA. This CDR3 reads CATRQGVTSYERYF. As DNA, the CDR3 is TGTGCCACCCGGCAGGGGGTGACTTCCTACGAGCGGTACTTC.